Below, 9 T cell receptor beta chains from the same sample are listed, as sequenced in a study of shared clonotypes between healthy human individuals. Clones were sequenced by immunoSEQ multiplex PCR, and TCRdb holds only the in-frame ones, with some missing. The profile shows some 1 million clones, around 76% of them singletons. Sequencing was performed on memory CD4+ T cells sorted from blood. Subset indicated: CD45RA-negative fraction. The receptors here all came from a man aged 18 to 30 in good health.

In DNA form, the CDR3 reads TGTGCCAGCAGCCATGCTAGCGGGGGGGTTGAGACCCAGTACTTC. Translating gives CASSHASGGVETQYF. This rearrangement joins TRBV4-2 to TRBJ2-5, with 12 bases aligning to TRBD2. V lost 3 bases to trimming and J lost 5 bases; unmatched junction nucleotides: 4. CDR3 length equals 15 residues. In germline, CDR1 is LGHNA, CDR2 YNFKEQ.

The chain uses TRBV6-6 and TRBJ2-7, with D unclear. Germline lookup yields CDR1 MNHNY and CDR2 SVGAGI (reference sequence). The V end lost 2 bases, the J end lost 3 bases, and 8 bases lay between the germline ends. This CDR3 spans 13 amino acids. CDR3 nucleotide sequence: TGTGCCAGCAGTTACCCGCCTGGCTACGAGCAGTACTTC. Protein product: CASSYPPGYEQYF.

Only a few counts were recorded for this clone. The chain is built from TRBV19 and TRBJ1-1; D possibly corresponds to TRBD1 (5 bases). The CDR3 is made up of 13 amino acids. Germline CDR1 and CDR2: LNHDA and SQIVND (reference sequence). Trimming took off 4 bases at V and 8 bases at J, with 14 bases between the two ends. The chain's CDR3 is CASSTTLRGEAFF. For the CDR3, the DNA is TGTGCCAGTAGTACGACCCTCCGGGGCGAAGCTTTCTTT.

This clone was seen once. V gene TRBV7-2 combines with J gene TRBJ1-1; unclear D gene. The CDR3 sequence is 14 residues long. CDR1 SGHTA and CDR2 FQGNSA come from the germline V gene. V gave up 5 bases and J gave up 8 bases, with 18 bases separating them. The CDR3 is CASSPSRQRVEAFF. The CDR3 DNA reads as TGTGCCAGCAGCCCCTCCCGACAAAGAGTGGAAGCTTTCTTT.

The chain uses TRBV9 and TRBJ1-2; D is unresolved. The CDR3 contains 16 residues. Germline CDR1 SGDLS, CDR2 YYNGEE. The V and J ends lost 3 bases and 3 bases respectively, with 18 bases between them. The CDR3 here is CASSAWPTTSDYGYTF. CDR3 coding DNA: TGTGCCAGCAGCGCTTGGCCGACGACATCTGACTATGGCTACACCTTC.

The CDR3 coding sequence is TGTGCCAGCAGCGTCGGAAGACATGAAAAACTGTTTTTT. Translated, it gives CASSVGRHEKLFF. V is TRBV2 and J is TRBJ1-4, with D unclear. Looked up from germline, CDR1 is SNHLY and CDR2 is FYNNEI. Trimming took off 6 bases at V and 6 bases at J, with 11 bases between the two ends. The CDR3 spans 13 residues.

The chain employs TRBV4-2 and TRBJ2-3; the D call may be TRBD1 or TRBD2 (5 bases each). Germline CDR1 reads LGHNA; CDR2 reads YNFKEQ. V gave up 0 bases and J gave up 6 bases, with 7 bases separating them. The CDR3 extends over 13 amino acids. This chain's CDR3 is CASSQDGADTQYF. Written as DNA, the CDR3 is TGTGCCAGCAGCCAAGACGGGGCCGATACGCAGTATTTT.

As to this clone: In the same sample, other DNA sequences code for this CDR3. The CDR3 region has the DNA TGTGCCAGCAGCCTCGGACTAAGCACAGATACGCAGTATTTT. Residues: CASSLGLSTDTQYF. The chain employs TRBV7-2 and TRBJ2-3; TRBD2 might be the D (6 bases). Germline values: CDR1 SGHTA, CDR2 FQGNSA. The ends were cut back, 5 bases at V and 0 bases at J, with 9 bases in the middle. This CDR3 has 14 residues.

This clone appeared once. The V call is TRBV6-1, the J call TRBJ2-5, with D maybe TRBD2 (6 bases). This CDR3 has 14 residues. Between the trimmed V and J ends, which lost 3 bases and 7 bases, there was a span of 15 bases. Germline values: CDR1 MNHNS, CDR2 SASEGT. CDR3 sequence (DNA): TGTGCCAGCAGTGAGTGGAGCGGGCTAAGGACCCAGTACTTC. It encodes CASSEWSGLRTQYF.